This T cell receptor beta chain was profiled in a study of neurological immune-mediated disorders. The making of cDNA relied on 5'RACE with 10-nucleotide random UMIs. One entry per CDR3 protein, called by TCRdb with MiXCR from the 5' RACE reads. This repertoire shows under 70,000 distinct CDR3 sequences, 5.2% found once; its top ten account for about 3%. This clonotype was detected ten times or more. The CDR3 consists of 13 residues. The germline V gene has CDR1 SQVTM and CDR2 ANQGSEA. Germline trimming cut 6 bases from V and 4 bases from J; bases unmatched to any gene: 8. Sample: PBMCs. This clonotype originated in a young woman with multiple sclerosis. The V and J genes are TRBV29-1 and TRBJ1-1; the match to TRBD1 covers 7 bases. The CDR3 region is CSVVGGISTEAFF. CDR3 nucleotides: TGCAGCGTCGTAGGGGGCATAAGCACTGAAGCTTTCTTT.